The next 12 T cell receptor delta chains were all read from a single sample in a study of gamma-delta chains in newborns, infants, children. TCRdb re-called the reads via CATT. The data hold roughly 15,000 delta-chain clones, with roughly 7.3% observed a single time. Sequenced material: blood. Receptor source: a child who was a newborn, infant or young child, either healthy, febrile or measles-vaccinated (not recorded which).

This clone turned up a few times. The genes are TRDV2 and TRDJ1; 9 nucleotides match TRDD3. V dropped 0 bases and J dropped 0; count of bases not matched to a gene: 1. Germline V CDR1 and CDR2: GEAIGNYY, EKD. The CDR3 has 15 amino acids. The chain's CDR3 is CACDTGDTDTDKLIF. DNA for the CDR3: TGTGCCTGTGACACCGGGGATACGGACACCGATAAACTCATCTTT.

The chain is built from TRDV2 and TRDJ3; 9 positions agree with TRDD3. The CDR3 spans 20 residues. From germline, CDR1 is GEAIGNYY and CDR2 EKD. The trim removed 0 bases at V and 0 bases at J, leaving 8 bases unmatched. The CDR3 bases are TGTGCCTGTGACACCGTAGATACTGGGGGACGCTCCTGGGACACCCGACAGATGTTTTTC. Translation: CACDTVDTGGRSWDTRQMFF.

In the case of this clone: The protein TCRdb lists belongs to a much larger clone and differs from this DNA's translation at residue 9, which points to a read error; the protein shown is made from the DNA. The same CDR3 is also encoded by other DNA sequences in this sample. The gene calls are TRDV2 and TRDJ3; TRDD3 matches 9 bases. The CDR3 runs 17 residues. Germline values: CDR1 GEAIGNYY, CDR2 EKD. V trimming: 2 bases; J trimming: 2 bases; junction bases outside the gene matches: 3. In DNA form, the CDR3 reads TGTGCCTGTGACAATACTGGGGGACCCTGGGACACCCGACAGATGTTTTTC. This gives the protein CACDNTGGPWDTRQMFF.

This clone was counted between two and nine times. This sample also contains other DNA sequences that code for the same CDR3. The J gene is TRDJ3, the V gene TRDV2, with 10 bases fitting TRDD3. CDR3 size: 19 residues. CDR1 and CDR2 from the germline V gene are GEAIGNYY and EKD. V lost 1 base and J lost 0; bases outside the gene matches: 5. CDR3 sequence: CACDTLGDRSSWDTRQMFF. The CDR3 DNA follows: TGTGCCTGTGACACTCTGGGGGATAGGAGCTCCTGGGACACCCGACAGATGTTTTTC.

For this clone: Other DNA variants within this sample encode the same CDR3. The rearrangement joins TRDV2 to TRDJ3; 12 bases are shared with TRDD3. The CDR3 consists of 20 residues. V lost 0 bases and J lost 3; bases outside the gene matches: 8. Germline lookup yields CDR1 GEAIGNYY and CDR2 EKD. The CDR3 DNA reads as TGTGCCTGTGACACCGTGGGGCTGGGGGATACGCTCTGGGACACCCGACAGATGTTTTTC. Its protein is CACDTVGLGDTLWDTRQMFF.

This clone was seen a handful of times. The protein given by TCRdb reflects a much larger clone and differs at residues 3 and 7 from this DNA's translation, likely from a read error; the protein shown is the DNA's translation. The chain is built from TRDV2 and TRDJ3; D is unresolved. Germline CDR1 GEAIGNYY, CDR2 EKD. The CDR3 runs to 13 residues. This chain's CDR3 is CARDTWNTRQMFF. CDR3 coding DNA: TGTGCCCGTGACACCTGGAACACCCGACAGATGTTTTTC.

This clone was detected many times. The identical CDR3 is also encoded by other nucleotide sequences in the sample. This rearrangement joins TRDV2 to TRDJ3, with 9 bases matching TRDD3. This CDR3 contains 18 residues. J was trimmed by 1 base and V by 1 base; bases with no gene match: 4. CDR1 and CDR2 (germline): GEAIGNYY, EKD. This chain's CDR3 is CACDTGGYRSWDTRQMFF. The CDR3, as DNA: TGTGCCTGTGACACTGGGGGATATAGGTCCTGGGACACCCGACAGATGTTTTTC.

On this clone: A much larger clone lies a single base off, so this may be a read error. In the same sample, other DNA sequences code for this CDR3. This chain joins TRDV2 and TRDJ3; 11 bases match TRDD3. The CDR3 spans 20 residues. Germline values: CDR1 GEAIGNYY, CDR2 EKD. V lost 2 bases and J lost 0; bases outside the gene matches: 8. CDR3 bases: TGTGCCTGTGACAAAGTACTGGGGGATAAGAGCTCCTGGGACACCCGACAGATGTTTTTC. Amino acid sequence: CACDKVLGDKSSWDTRQMFF.

This clone was counted only a few times. A clone one base away is much larger, so this may be a read error. The J gene is TRDJ1, the V gene TRDV2; 7 nucleotides line up with TRDD3. Germline V gene lookup returns CDR1 GEAIGNYY and CDR2 EKD. The CDR3 spans 12 residues. The DNA of the CDR3 is TGTGCCTGTGACTGGGGGACCGGTAAACTCATCTTT. Protein product: CACDWGTGKLIF.

This clone was counted between two and nine times. Other DNA sequences in the same sample also yield this CDR3. The J gene is TRDJ3, the V gene TRDV2, with 9 bases matching TRDD3. The CDR3 has 20 residues. Looked up from germline, CDR1 is GEAIGNYY and CDR2 is EKD. Germline trimming cut 3 bases from V and 0 bases from J; bases unmatched to any gene: 11. CDR3 protein: CACDLLLGDVSSWDTRQMFF. DNA for the CDR3: TGTGCCTGTGACCTCTTACTGGGGGACGTGAGCTCCTGGGACACCCGACAGATGTTTTTC.

Comment on this clone: Given a much more abundant clone one base away, this may be a read error. The same CDR3 also results from other DNA sequences found in this sample. The chain recombines TRDV2 with TRDJ3, with TRDD3 matching over 12 bases. The CDR3 is made up of 20 amino acids. Trimming took 4 bases from V and 0 from J; bases not matched to a gene: 9. The germline V gene encodes CDR1 GEAIGNYY and CDR2 EKD. In nucleotides, the CDR3 is TGTGCCTGTGATCATGCTGGGGGATACGAGCTCTCCTGGGACACCCGACAGATGTTTTTC. It yields the protein CACDHAGGYELSWDTRQMFF.

As to this clone: Given a much more abundant clone one base away, this may be a read error. V usage is TRDV2 and J usage is TRDJ3; TRDD3 matches at 7 bases. The CDR3 sequence is 20 residues long. V lost 0 bases, J lost 0 bases, and 10 bases stayed unmatched. Germline values: CDR1 GEAIGNYY, CDR2 EKD. CDR3 sequence: CACDTPGTGVYSWDTRQMFF. CDR3 sequence (DNA): TGTGCCTGTGACACCCCAGGTACTGGGGTATACTCCTGGGACACCCGACAGATGTTTTTC.